This passage covers 21 T cell receptor beta chains from one sample sequenced in a study of immune evolution from preneoplasia to lung adenocarcinoma. The repertoire was sequenced with immunoSEQ multiplex PCR; TCRdb's copy has only in-frame clones and lacks some. Of around 5,000 clones detected, approximately 76% appear once; the ten largest clones hold less than 9.5%. Sequencing was done on a sample of FFPE minimally invasive lung adenocarcinoma tissue. The receptors derive from a person aged 70 to 80 with lung adenocarcinoma.

The chain is built from TRBV28 and TRBJ2-6, with D tentatively TRBD1 or TRBD2 (5 bases each). Trimming pared 6 bases from V and 5 bases from J, leaving 17 bases between. The CDR3 has 16 residues. Germline CDR1 reads MDHEN; CDR2 reads SYDVKM. The CDR3 region is CASRPGSYGRANVLTF. CDR3 nucleotide sequence: TGTGCCAGCAGACCAGGGTCTTACGGGAGGGCCAACGTCCTGACTTTC.

The chain links TRBV18 to TRBJ1-2; weak D call: TRBD1 (5 bases). Germline V lookup: CDR1 KGHSH, CDR2 LQKENI. The CDR3 loop spans 13 amino acids. V was shortened by 5 bases and J by 12 bases, with 19 bases between the two germline ends. The CDR3 bases are TGTGCCAGCTCAACCGACAGTGCCAAAGACCACACCTTC. Residues: CASSTDSAKDHTF.

A few counts support this clone. The chain carries TRBV5-4 and TRBJ2-7; D is perhaps TRBD1 (5 bases). The CDR3 is 13 residues long. The V gene's germline CDR1 is SGHNT and CDR2 YYREEE (reference sequence). Trimming left V 3 bases short and J 5 bases short, with 12 bases between. In DNA form, the CDR3 reads TGTGCCAGCAGCTCGGCAGGGTATAACGAGCAGTACTTC. It specifies CASSSAGYNEQYF.

The rearrangement uses TRBV27 and TRBJ1-1; possible D gene TRBD1, 5 bases. The germline CDR1 and CDR2 sequences are MNHEY and SMNVEV (reference sequence). V gave up 3 bases and J gave up 0 bases, with 8 bases separating them. The CDR3 length is 14 residues. The CDR3 bases are TGTGCCAGCAGTTTGGAGGGGCTGAACACTGAAGCTTTCTTT. Translation: CASSLEGLNTEAFF.

This chain connects TRBV6-6 to TRBJ1-1; no definite D call. From germline, CDR1 is MNHNY and CDR2 SVGAGI (reference sequence). There are 13 residues in the CDR3. V was cut by 5 bases and J by 6 bases, with 13 bases left in between. The CDR3 is CASSNLGLSEAFF. Here the CDR3 DNA reads TGTGCCAGCAGTAATCTAGGGCTGTCTGAAGCTTTCTTT.

The chain employs TRBV2 and TRBJ2-3, with a tentative D call TRBD1 (6 bases). Germline CDR1 and CDR2: SNHLY and FYNNEI. The CDR3 extends over 15 amino acids. V lost 4 bases and J lost 0, with 11 bases in between. The CDR3 protein is CASSGTAVSTDTQYF. The DNA for the CDR3 is TGTGCCAGCAGTGGGACAGCCGTTAGCACAGATACGCAGTATTTT.

The rearrangement uses TRBV4-1 and TRBJ2-5, with no clear D. The germline CDR1 and CDR2 sequences are MGHRA and YSYEKL. V lost 1 base to trimming and J lost 2 bases, with 11 bases between them. The CDR3 sequence is 15 residues long. CDR3 nucleotides: TGCGCCAGCAGCCAAGTCGGGCCCATGCAAGAGACCCAGTACTTC. This codes for CASSQVGPMQETQYF.

In this sample, this clone turned up once. The chain has TRBV19 and TRBJ2-1, with a weak D call TRBD2 (6 bases). The CDR3 length is 15 residues. The germline V gene has CDR1 LNHDA and CDR2 SQIVND (reference sequence). V shed 1 base and J shed 4 bases, with 11 bases lying between them. CDR3 coding DNA: TGTGCCAGTAGTATAGTGGCGGGACCTTACAATGAGCAGTTCTTC. This sequence encodes CASSIVAGPYNEQFF.

The chain employs TRBV27 and TRBJ2-7; TRBD1 is a possible D gene (5 bases). This CDR3 region has 13 residues. V lost 6 bases to trimming and J lost 4 bases, with 13 bases between them. Looked up from germline, CDR1 is MNHEY and CDR2 is SMNVEV (reference sequence). The CDR3 bases are TGTGCCAGCAGGGGGCTGAACCCATACGAGCAGTACTTC. Translating it yields CASRGLNPYEQYF.

The chain couples TRBV4-3 to TRBJ1-1, with D possibly being TRBD1 (6 bases). Per the germline V gene, CDR1 is LGHNA and CDR2 is YSLEER. The CDR3 has 13 residues. V lost 0 bases, J lost 11 bases, and 13 bases lay in between. CDR3 residues: CASSQEGTGIAFF. In DNA, the CDR3 is TGCGCCAGCAGCCAAGAGGGTACAGGGATTGCTTTCTTT.

This clone was recorded only once. The chain has TRBV5-5 and TRBJ1-2; D not certain. The CDR3 has 12 residues. The ends were cut back, 0 bases at V and 2 bases at J, with 2 bases in the middle. Germline V gene data show CDR1 as SGHKS and CDR2 as YYEKEE (reference sequence). The CDR3 nucleotides are TGTGCCAGCAGCTTGGCCAACTATGGCTACACCTTC. The encoded protein is CASSLANYGYTF.

The V gene is TRBV10-3, the J gene TRBJ2-2; 8 bases are shared with TRBD1. Germline trimming cut 10 bases from V and 2 bases from J; bases unmatched to any gene: 3. This CDR3 contains 13 residues. Germline assignment: CDR1 ENHRY and CDR2 SYGVKD. In DNA form, the CDR3 reads TGTGCCACCGGACAGGGTAACACCGGGGAGCTGTTTTTT. It yields the protein CATGQGNTGELFF.

This rearrangement joins TRBV10-2 to TRBJ1-1, with a tentative D call TRBD1 (5 bases). This CDR3 contains 15 residues. V was clipped by 3 bases and J by 3 bases, with 14 bases between them. The germline V gene has CDR1 WSHSY and CDR2 SAAADI. In DNA, the CDR3 is TGCGCCAGCAGTGATTGGGGCGGTACGGACACTGAAGCTTTCTTT. Amino acid sequence: CASSDWGGTDTEAFF.

This sequence joins TRBV2 and TRBJ2-7; TRBD2 aligns across 10 bases. The CDR3 is made up of 17 amino acids. V was clipped by 0 bases and J by 5 bases; unmatched bases: 10. Germline V lookup: CDR1 SNHLY, CDR2 FYNNEI. CDR3 in amino acids: CASSEAFLYTSGNEQYF. Written as DNA, the CDR3 is TGTGCCAGCAGTGAAGCATTTTTGTATACTAGCGGGAACGAGCAGTACTTC.

The chain links TRBV7-9 to TRBJ1-4, with D possibly matching TRBD1 (5 bases). CDR3 size: 16 residues. From germline, CDR1 is SEHNR and CDR2 FQNEAQ (reference sequence). The germline V and J ends were trimmed by 1 base and 3 bases, with 12 bases remaining between them. CDR3 nucleotides: TGTGCCAGCAGCTTAGTGATCGGGGGGTCTAATGAAAAACTGTTTTTT. It yields the protein CASSLVIGGSNEKLFF.

The V call is TRBV7-9, the J call TRBJ1-6; 7 positions agree with TRBD1. From germline, CDR1 is SEHNR and CDR2 FQNEAQ (reference sequence). The junction had 9 bases not matched to a gene; V was cut back by 6 bases and J by 10 bases. The CDR3 is made up of 14 amino acids. The CDR3 here is CASSTQGGGSPLHF. In nucleotides, the CDR3 is TGTGCCAGCAGTACCCAGGGGGGCGGATCACCCCTCCACTTT.

The CDR3, as DNA: TGTGCCAGCAGCTTTAGCGGGGGGGGAAACGGTGAGCAGTTCTTC. It specifies CASSFSGGGNGEQFF. The genes are TRBV11-2 and TRBJ2-1, with TRBD2 matching over 11 bases. Germline-derived CDR1 and CDR2 are SGHAT and FQNNGV. The CDR3 consists of 15 residues. J lost 9 bases, V lost 3 bases, and 7 bases had no gene match.

CDR3 bases: TGTGCCAGCAGCTTAAAAGGGGTCCACACCTTC. Protein product: CASSLKGVHTF. The chain links TRBV11-2 to TRBJ1-2; the D gene is possibly TRBD1 (5 bases). The V gene lost 2 bases and the J gene lost 12 bases, with 10 bases spanning the gap. The CDR3 has 11 residues. Germline V gives CDR1 SGHAT, CDR2 FQNNGV.

The rearrangement links TRBV28 to TRBJ1-1; perhaps TRBD1 as D (6 bases). The CDR3 consists of 14 residues. V lost 6 bases and J lost 3, with 14 bases in between. Per the germline V gene, CDR1 is MDHEN and CDR2 is SYDVKM. DNA for the CDR3: TGTGCCAGCAGACAATGGGGGCCCCACACTGAAGCTTTCTTT. Translation: CASRQWGPHTEAFF.

There are a few counts of this clone. The chain couples TRBV11-2 to TRBJ2-1; TRBD2 matches at 9 bases. Germline V gives CDR1 SGHAT, CDR2 FQNNGV. V shed 5 bases and J 6 bases; nucleotides not matched to a gene: 8. This CDR3 has 15 amino acids. Here the CDR3 DNA reads TGTGCCAGCAGCCCCCCCTCGCGGGGGGGCAATGAGCAGTTCTTC. Encoded protein: CASSPPSRGGNEQFF.

This chain connects TRBV5-4 to TRBJ2-7, with D tentatively TRBD1 or TRBD2 (5 bases each). The CDR3 has 13 amino acids. Deletions cut 4 bases from V and 7 bases from J, with 15 bases between. The germline V gene encodes CDR1 SGHNT and CDR2 YYREEE (reference sequence). CDR3 nucleotides: TGTGCCAGCAGCGACCACTCAGAGGGGGAGCAGTACTTC. Encoded protein: CASSDHSEGEQYF.